This T cell receptor (beta chain) was sequenced for a study of blood T cell repertoires in COVID-19. Study overall: There were acute and convalescent COVID-19 samples, and they came from the United States, Italy and Spain. PBMCs, B-cell-depleted T cells, or T cells provided the cDNA or gDNA that made up the material.

In the original analysis: Estimated nucleated cell counts came from reference gene primer amplification. Repertoires were generated with immunoSEQ multiplex PCR, while TCRdb's copy carries only in-frame clones and drops some. That table supplies the V and J calls and clone size; D and trimming were determined from the DNA. The sample yields over 200,000 clones, around 89% seen once. CDR3 length: 12 amino acids. Germline CDR1 reads SGHDT; CDR2 reads YYEEEE. V was trimmed by 0 bases and J by 7 bases, leaving 7 bases between them. This receptor was obtained from a woman aged 40 to 55 who had recovered from COVID-19. Sequencing was performed on peripheral blood. The chain links TRBV5-6 to TRBJ1-2, with D uncertain. CDR3 nucleotides: TGTGCCAGCAGCTTGGGAGCACGTGGCTACACCTTC. Protein: CASSLGARGYTF.